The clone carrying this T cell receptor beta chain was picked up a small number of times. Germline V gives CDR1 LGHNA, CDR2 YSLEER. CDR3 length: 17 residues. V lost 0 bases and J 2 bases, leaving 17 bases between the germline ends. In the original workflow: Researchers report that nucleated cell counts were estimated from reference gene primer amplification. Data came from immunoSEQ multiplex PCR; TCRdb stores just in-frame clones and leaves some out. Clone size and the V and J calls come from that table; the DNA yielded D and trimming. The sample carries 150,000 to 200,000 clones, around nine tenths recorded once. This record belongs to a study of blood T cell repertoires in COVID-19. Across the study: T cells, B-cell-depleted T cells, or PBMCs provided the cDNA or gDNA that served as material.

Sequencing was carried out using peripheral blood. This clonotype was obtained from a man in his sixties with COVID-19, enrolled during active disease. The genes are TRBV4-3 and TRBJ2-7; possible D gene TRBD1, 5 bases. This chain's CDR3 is CASSQESRGDLTYEQYF. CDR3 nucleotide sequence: TGCGCCAGCAGCCAAGAATCTAGGGGCGACTTAACCTACGAGCAGTACTTC.